What follows is one T cell receptor beta chain and its context. The record originates from a study of technical replicates of blood from several donors. TCRdb's table, derived via immunoSEQ multiplex PCR, lists solely in-frame clones and lacks some. The sample has nearly 80,000 clones, about 90% seen once; the top ten hold approximately 0.4%. Per germline, CDR1 SGHNT and CDR2 YYREEE (reference sequence). V was shortened by 4 bases and J by 4 bases, with 12 bases between the two germline ends. The CDR3 is made up of 14 amino acids. The chain links TRBV5-4 to TRBJ2-1; possible D gene TRBD2, 6 bases. The sequence came from a human donor in good health. Material: T cells isolated from PBMCs. CDR3 sequence: CASSAGLLYNEQFF. In nucleotides, the CDR3 is TGTGCCAGCAGCGCGGGACTCCTGTACAATGAGCAGTTCTTC.